This is a list of T cell receptor beta chains from one sample in a study of molecular identifiers for immune sequencing clone quantification. From the PCR reads, TCRdb called clonotypes with MiXCR, one entry per CDR3 protein. The table has about 510,000 distinct CDR3 sequences, roughly 24% seen once. The specimen sequenced was naive CD8+ T cells from blood, with Jurkat cell RNA spiked in. These receptors were obtained from a human donor in good health. Some libraries in this study had Jurkat cell RNA spiked in. Both conserved end residues are part of each CDR3. Fields, in order: J gene, clone size, V gene, CDR3 length, D gene, CDR3 protein, CDR3 DNA. D genes are given only for firm matches. Some rows have no size entry. The others give once, few or many, or a class for an expanded clone.

j_call: TRBJ2-1; clone_size: NA; v_call: TRBV7-9; cdr3_length: 17; d_call: TRBD2; cdr3_aa: CASSLIAGGRSYNEQFF; cdr3_nt: TGTGCCAGCAGCTTAATAGCGGGGGGCCGCTCCTACAATGAGCAGTTCTTC
j_call: TRBJ1-6; clone_size: few; v_call: TRBV20-1; cdr3_length: 17; d_call: NA; cdr3_aa: CSARDDGEAKYNSPLHF; cdr3_nt: TGCAGTGCTAGAGATGATGGCGAGGCAAAGTATAATTCACCCCTCCACTTT
j_call: TRBJ2-7; clone_size: once; v_call: TRBV15; cdr3_length: 13; d_call: NA; cdr3_aa: CATSSQGNYEQYF; cdr3_nt: TGTGCCACCAGCTCTCAGGGGAACTACGAGCAGTACTTC
j_call: TRBJ1-1; clone_size: many; v_call: TRBV29-1; cdr3_length: 11; d_call: NA; cdr3_aa: CSVDVYTEAFF; cdr3_nt: TGCAGCGTTGACGTATACACTGAAGCTTTCTTT
j_call: TRBJ2-1; clone_size: NA; v_call: TRBV24-1; cdr3_length: 17; d_call: TRBD2; cdr3_aa: CATSDRIAGGYHNEQFF; cdr3_nt: TGTGCCACCAGTGATCGAATAGCGGGGGGCTATCACAATGAGCAGTTCTTC
j_call: TRBJ2-5; clone_size: NA; v_call: TRBV6-2/TRBV6-3; cdr3_length: 13; d_call: NA; cdr3_aa: CASSAGTLETQYF; cdr3_nt: TGTGCCAGCAGTGCCGGGACCTTGGAGACCCAGTACTTC
j_call: TRBJ2-1; clone_size: few; v_call: TRBV11-2; cdr3_length: 13; d_call: NA; cdr3_aa: CASSPLRTNEQFF; cdr3_nt: TGTGCCAGCAGCCCCCTAAGGACCAATGAGCAGTTCTTC
j_call: TRBJ2-5; clone_size: few; v_call: TRBV12-5; cdr3_length: 13; d_call: NA; cdr3_aa: CASGFGGQETQYF; cdr3_nt: TGTGCTAGTGGTTTCGGGGGTCAAGAGACCCAGTACTTC
j_call: TRBJ2-3; clone_size: few; v_call: TRBV4-1; cdr3_length: 16; d_call: NA; cdr3_aa: CASSGVVRGSTDTQYF; cdr3_nt: TGCGCCAGCAGTGGTGTGGTTCGCGGCAGCACAGATACGCAGTATTTT
j_call: TRBJ2-5; clone_size: NA; v_call: TRBV28; cdr3_length: 12; d_call: NA; cdr3_aa: CATREGRQTQYF; cdr3_nt: TGTGCCACCCGGGAAGGGCGGCAGACCCAGTACTTC
j_call: TRBJ2-5; clone_size: many; v_call: TRBV7-9; cdr3_length: 15; d_call: NA; cdr3_aa: CASSHPRAVQETQYF; cdr3_nt: TGTGCCAGCAGCCACCCACGGGCAGTTCAAGAGACCCAGTACTTC
j_call: TRBJ2-7; clone_size: NA; v_call: TRBV10-1; cdr3_length: 12; d_call: NA; cdr3_aa: CASSPPDGEQYF; cdr3_nt: TGCGCCAGCAGCCCCCCGGACGGCGAGCAGTACTTC
j_call: TRBJ2-1; clone_size: few; v_call: TRBV9; cdr3_length: 18; d_call: TRBD2; cdr3_aa: CASSADPTSGISYNEQFF; cdr3_nt: TGTGCCAGCAGCGCCGACCCGACTAGCGGAATTTCCTACAATGAGCAGTTCTTC
j_call: TRBJ1-4; clone_size: many; v_call: TRBV27; cdr3_length: 15; d_call: NA; cdr3_aa: CASSPDVATNEKLFF; cdr3_nt: TGTGCCAGCAGCCCCGACGTTGCAACTAATGAAAAACTGTTTTTT